These 8 T cell receptor beta chains share one sample of origin, sequenced in a study of regulatory T cells in long-lasting Graves disease. Time point given: persistent/refractory GD, antithyroid drugs over 5 years with positive TRAb. From PBMCs, RNA was extracted and then used to make the TCR library. HTBI primers from iRepertoire and Arm-PCR of CDR3 regions yielded the TCR beta libraries. From the multiplex PCR reads, TCRdb called clonotypes with MiXCR, one entry per CDR3 protein. This table holds 300,000 to 500,000 distinct CDR3 sequences, 20% found once. Sample: peripheral blood mononuclear cells (PBMCs), taken when the disease was refractory, from a patient treated with antithyroid drugs. The receptors stem from a female donor with Graves disease.

There are many counts of this clonotype. The CDR3 is CASMGGHGETQYF. Written as DNA, the CDR3 is TGTGCCTCCATGGGGGGACACGGCGAGACCCAGTACTTC. This chain joins TRBV30 and TRBJ2-5; D tentatively reads TRBD1 or TRBD2 (6 bases each). Trimming removed 7 bases at V and 5 bases at J, with 17 bases between. CDR1 GTSNPN and CDR2 SVGIG come from the germline V gene (reference sequence). CDR3 length: 13 amino acids.

This clonotype was observed at least ten times. The chain recombines TRBV3-1 with TRBJ2-1; 9 nucleotides align to TRBD2. The CDR3 runs to 15 residues. Germline values: CDR1 LGHDT, CDR2 YNNKEL (reference sequence). V was pared by 4 bases and J by 7 bases, with 8 bases of the junction left unmatched. CDR3 in DNA: TGTGCCAGCAGCCTCCGTAGCGGGAGTATAAATGAGCAGTTCTTC. This sequence encodes CASSLRSGSINEQFF.

This chain connects TRBV6-5 to TRBJ2-2; D not resolved. This CDR3 comprises 14 residues. V gave up 4 bases and J gave up 5 bases, with 11 bases separating them. Germline V gene sequence: CDR1 MNHEY, CDR2 SVGAGI. The DNA of the CDR3 is TGTGCCAGCAGTTCCACCGACGGGACCGGGGAGCTGTTTTTT. This encodes CASSSTDGTGELFF.

This clonotype was counted a few times. V is TRBV27 and J is TRBJ1-5; a possible D gene is TRBD1 (5 bases). CDR1 is MNHEY and CDR2 is SMNVEV in the germline V gene (reference sequence). V lost 2 bases, J lost 3 bases, and 14 bases lay in between. This CDR3 has 16 amino acids. CDR3 DNA sequence: TGTGCCAGCAGTTTAGTTACCGGGGCCATCAATCAGCCCCAGCATTTT. Residues: CASSLVTGAINQPQHF.

The gene calls are TRBV6-1 and TRBJ2-2, with TRBD2 matching over 11 bases. Germline lookup yields CDR1 MNHNS and CDR2 SASEGT. This CDR3 region has 15 residues. The J segment lost 9 bases and the V segment lost 6 bases, leaving 9 bases of the junction unmatched. The DNA of the CDR3 is TGTGCCAGCAGGCTAGCGGGAGGTCGGACCAGGGAGCTGTTTTTT. This encodes CASRLAGGRTRELFF.

This clonotype was observed at least ten times. This chain joins TRBV18 and TRBJ2-7, with 7 bases identical to TRBD2. The CDR3 length is 14 residues. Germline V gene data show CDR1 as KGHSH and CDR2 as LQKENI. V gave up 1 base and J gave up 2 bases; unmatched junction bases: 2. CDR3 sequence: CASSPLREAYEQYF. For the CDR3, the DNA is TGTGCCAGCTCACCACTACGGGAGGCCTACGAGCAGTACTTC.

This clonotype was observed a few times. The chain carries TRBV6-1 and TRBJ2-2, with D possibly being TRBD2 (5 bases). Germline CDR1 reads MNHNS; CDR2 reads SASEGT. The CDR3 length is 13 residues. The V and J ends lost 6 bases and 6 bases respectively, with 11 bases between them. CDR3 nucleotide sequence: TGTGCCAGCAGGGGTCGGGGATCCGGGGAGCTGTTTTTT. As protein: CASRGRGSGELFF.

As regards this clonotype: Just one base apart from a much larger clone, this may be a read error. V gene TRBV9 combines with J gene TRBJ2-5, with D possibly TRBD2 on 6 matching bases. CDR1 and CDR2 (germline): SGDLS, YYNGEE. The CDR3 length is 14 residues. V lost 1 base and J 5 bases, leaving 12 bases between the germline ends. This CDR3 reads CASSVHGGQETQYF. CDR3 in DNA: TGTGCCAGCAGCGTACATGGAGGGCAGGAGACCCAGTACTTC.